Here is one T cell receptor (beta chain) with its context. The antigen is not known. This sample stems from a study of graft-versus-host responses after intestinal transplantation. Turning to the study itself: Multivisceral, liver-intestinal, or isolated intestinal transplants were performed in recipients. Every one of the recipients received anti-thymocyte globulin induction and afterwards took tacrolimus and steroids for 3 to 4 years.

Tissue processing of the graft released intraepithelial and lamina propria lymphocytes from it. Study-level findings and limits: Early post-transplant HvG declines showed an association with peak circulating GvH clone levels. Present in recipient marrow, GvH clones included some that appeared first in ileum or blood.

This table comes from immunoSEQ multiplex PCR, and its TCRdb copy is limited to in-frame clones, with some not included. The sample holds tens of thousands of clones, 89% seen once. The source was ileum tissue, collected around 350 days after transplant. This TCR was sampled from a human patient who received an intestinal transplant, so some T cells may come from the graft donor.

CDR3 DNA: TGTGCCAGCAGTTTCCTAGTCTCGCCGCAGTATTTT. Its protein is CASSFLVSPQYF. V gene TRBV28 combines with J gene TRBJ2-3; D is unclear. CDR3 size: 12 residues. Germline CDR1 reads MDHEN; CDR2 reads SYDVKM. Trimming took 3 bases from V and 10 from J, leaving 11 bases between them. The whole variable domain, remainder taken from reference TRBV28 and TRBJ2-3, is DVKVTQSSRYLVKRTGEKVFLECVQDMDHENMFWYRQDPGLGLRLIYFSYDVKMKEKGDIPEGYSVSREKKERFSLILESASTNQTSMYLCASSFLVSPQYFGPGTRLTVL.